This T cell receptor (beta chain) is from a study of beta chain features in type 1 diabetes. Study results and caveats: Here, the possible influence of HLA type (on TCRB rearrangement) remained unresolved. Healthy donors had naive, central memory and Treg TCRB repertoires that appeared less similar than those seen among patients. TCRB CDR3s were moderately but significantly shorter in Type 1 diabetes patients in all four CD4+ subsets.

Sorting that relied on CD45RO/CCR7/CD25/CD127/CD95/CD27 yielded CD4+ naive, central memory, regulatory and stem cell-like memory cells. Turning to this clone: Its antigen is unknown.

Since all of the isolated RNA was reverse transcribed, expressed TCRB transcripts were what got sequenced. Produced via immunoSEQ multiplex PCR; TCRdb's table is partial and in-frame only. The profile shows 330,000 or so clones, around 20% of them singletons. The CDR3 loop spans 13 amino acids. The germline CDR1 and CDR2 sequences are SQVTM and ANQGSEA. Trimming left V 7 bases short and J 1 base short, with 13 bases between. Sequences were obtained from naive CD4+ T cells from blood. This TCR was sampled from a woman younger than 35 in good health. The J gene is TRBJ1-1, the V gene TRBV29-1, with D unclear. The chain's CDR3 is CSAETRPNTEAFF. In DNA form, the CDR3 reads TGCAGCGCCGAGACAAGGCCGAACACTGAAGCTTTCTTT.